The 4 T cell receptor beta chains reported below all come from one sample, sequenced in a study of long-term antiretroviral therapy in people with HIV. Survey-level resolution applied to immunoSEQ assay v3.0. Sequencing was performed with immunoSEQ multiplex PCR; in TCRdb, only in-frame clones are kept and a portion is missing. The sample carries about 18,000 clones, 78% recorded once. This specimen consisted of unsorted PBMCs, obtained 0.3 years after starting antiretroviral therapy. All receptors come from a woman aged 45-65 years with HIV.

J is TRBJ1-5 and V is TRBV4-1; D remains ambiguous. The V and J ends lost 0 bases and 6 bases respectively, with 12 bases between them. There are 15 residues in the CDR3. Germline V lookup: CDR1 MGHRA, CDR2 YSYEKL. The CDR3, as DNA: TGCGCCAGCAGCCAAGATGTATGGGGAACTCAGCCCCAGCATTTT. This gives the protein CASSQDVWGTQPQHF.

CDR3 protein: CASRGTFGIYEQYV. Here the CDR3 DNA reads TGTGCCAGCAGGGGAACTTTCGGTATCTACGAGCAGTACGTC. The V and J genes are TRBV6-1 and TRBJ2-7; D is uncertain. The germline gives CDR1 MNHNS, CDR2 SASEGT. The V and J ends lost 6 bases and 3 bases respectively, with 15 bases between them. The CDR3 spans 14 residues.

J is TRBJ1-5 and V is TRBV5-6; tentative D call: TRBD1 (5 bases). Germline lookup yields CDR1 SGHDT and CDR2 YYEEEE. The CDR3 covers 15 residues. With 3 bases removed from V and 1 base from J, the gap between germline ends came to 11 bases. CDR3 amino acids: CASSSRTLSNQPQHF. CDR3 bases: TGTGCCAGCAGCTCGCGGACACTCAGCAATCAGCCCCAGCATTTT. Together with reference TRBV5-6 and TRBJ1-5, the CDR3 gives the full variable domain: DAGVTQSPTHLIKTRGQQVTLRCSPKSGHDTVSWYQQALGQGPQFIFQYYEEEERQRGNFPDRFSGHQFPNYSSELNVNALLLGDSALYLCASSSRTLSNQPQHFGDGTRLSIL.

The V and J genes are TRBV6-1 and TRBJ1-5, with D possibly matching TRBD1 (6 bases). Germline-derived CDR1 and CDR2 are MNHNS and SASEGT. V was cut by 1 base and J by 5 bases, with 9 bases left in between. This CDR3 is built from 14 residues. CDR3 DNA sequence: TGTGCCAGCAGTGAAGGACAGGCTTATCAGCCCCAGCATTTT. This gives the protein CASSEGQAYQPQHF.